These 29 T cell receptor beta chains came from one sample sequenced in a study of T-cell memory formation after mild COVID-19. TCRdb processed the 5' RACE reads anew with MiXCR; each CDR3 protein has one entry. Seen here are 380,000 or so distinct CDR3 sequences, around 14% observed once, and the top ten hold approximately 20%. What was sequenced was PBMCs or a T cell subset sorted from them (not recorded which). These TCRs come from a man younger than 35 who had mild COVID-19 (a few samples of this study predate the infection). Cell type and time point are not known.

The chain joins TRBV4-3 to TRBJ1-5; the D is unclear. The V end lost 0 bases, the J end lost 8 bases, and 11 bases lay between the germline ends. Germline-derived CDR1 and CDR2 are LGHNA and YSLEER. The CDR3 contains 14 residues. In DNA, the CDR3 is TGCGCCAGCAGCCAAGAGACCCATGTAAAGCCCCAGCATTTT. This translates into CASSQETHVKPQHF.

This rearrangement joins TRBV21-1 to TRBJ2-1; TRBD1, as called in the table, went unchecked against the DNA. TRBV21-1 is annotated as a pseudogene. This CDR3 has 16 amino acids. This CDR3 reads CASSTKQGAGYNEQFF. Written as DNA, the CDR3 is TGTGCCAGCAGCACGAAGCAGGGGGCCGGATACAATGAGCAGTTCTTC.

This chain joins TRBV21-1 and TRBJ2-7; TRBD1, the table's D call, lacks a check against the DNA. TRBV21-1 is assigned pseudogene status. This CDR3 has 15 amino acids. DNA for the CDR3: TGTGCCAGCAGCACCTATCCGGGACAGACCTACGAGCAGTACGTC. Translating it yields CASSTYPGQTYEQYV.

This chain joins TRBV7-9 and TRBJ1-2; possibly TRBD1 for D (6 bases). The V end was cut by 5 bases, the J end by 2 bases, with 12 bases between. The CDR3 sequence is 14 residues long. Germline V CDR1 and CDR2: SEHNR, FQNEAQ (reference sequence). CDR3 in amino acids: CASSARQANYGYTF. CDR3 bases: TGTGCCAGCAGCGCGCGACAGGCCAACTATGGCTACACCTTC.

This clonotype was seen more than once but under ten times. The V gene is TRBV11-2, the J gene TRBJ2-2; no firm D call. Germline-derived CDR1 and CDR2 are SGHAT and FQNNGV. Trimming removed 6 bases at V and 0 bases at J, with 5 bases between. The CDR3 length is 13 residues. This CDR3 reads CASRRTNTGELFF. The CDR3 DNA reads TGTGCCAGCAGGCGGACGAACACCGGGGAGCTGTTTTTT.

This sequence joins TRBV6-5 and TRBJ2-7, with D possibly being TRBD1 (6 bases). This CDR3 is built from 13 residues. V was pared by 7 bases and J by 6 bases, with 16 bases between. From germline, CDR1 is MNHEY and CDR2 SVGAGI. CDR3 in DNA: TGTGCCAGCACCGCGAGGGGGTCGTCCGAGCAGTACGTC. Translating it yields CASTARGSSEQYV.

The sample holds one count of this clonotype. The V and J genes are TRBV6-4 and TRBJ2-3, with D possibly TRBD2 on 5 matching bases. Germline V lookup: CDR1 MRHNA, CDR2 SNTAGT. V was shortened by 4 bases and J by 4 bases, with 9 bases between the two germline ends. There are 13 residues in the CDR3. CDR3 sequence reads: CASSAGRADTQYF. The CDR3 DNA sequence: TGTGCCAGCAGTGCTGGGCGGGCAGATACGCAGTATTTT.

CDR3 sequence (DNA): TGTGCCAGCAGGATAGGGGTCGAAGCTTTCTTT. Amino acids: CASRIGVEAFF. J is TRBJ1-1 and V is TRBV6-2 or TRBV6-3; D is possibly TRBD1 (5 bases). Trimming took off 6 bases at V and 8 bases at J, with 10 bases between the two ends. The CDR3 is 11 amino acids. CDR1 and CDR2 (germline): MNHEY, SVGEGT.

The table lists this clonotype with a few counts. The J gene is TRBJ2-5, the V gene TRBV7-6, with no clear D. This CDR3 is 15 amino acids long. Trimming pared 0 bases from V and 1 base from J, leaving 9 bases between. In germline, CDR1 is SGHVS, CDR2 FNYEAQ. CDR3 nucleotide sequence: TGTGCCAGCAGCTTAGCTCAAAGGGTCCAAGAGACCCAGTACTTC. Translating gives CASSLAQRVQETQYF.

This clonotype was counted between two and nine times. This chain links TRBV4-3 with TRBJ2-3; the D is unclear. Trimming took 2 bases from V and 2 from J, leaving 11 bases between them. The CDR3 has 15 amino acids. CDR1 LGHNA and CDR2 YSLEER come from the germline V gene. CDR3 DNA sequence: TGCGCCAGCAGCCAACAGCAGGAACTCACAGATACGCAGTATTTT. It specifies CASSQQQELTDTQYF.

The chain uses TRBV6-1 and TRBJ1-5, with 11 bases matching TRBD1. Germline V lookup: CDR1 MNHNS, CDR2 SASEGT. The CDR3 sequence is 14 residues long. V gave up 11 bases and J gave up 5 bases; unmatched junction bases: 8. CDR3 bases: TGTGCCTCCCTGGGACAGGGGGACGATCAGCCCCAGCATTTT. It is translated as CASLGQGDDQPQHF.

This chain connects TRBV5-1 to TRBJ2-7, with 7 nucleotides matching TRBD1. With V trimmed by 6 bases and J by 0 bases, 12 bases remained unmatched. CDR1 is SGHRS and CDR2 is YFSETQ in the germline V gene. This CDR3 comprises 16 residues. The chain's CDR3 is CASTLVGTEISYEQYF. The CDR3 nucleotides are TGCGCCAGCACCCTTGTAGGGACAGAGATCTCCTACGAGCAGTACTTC.

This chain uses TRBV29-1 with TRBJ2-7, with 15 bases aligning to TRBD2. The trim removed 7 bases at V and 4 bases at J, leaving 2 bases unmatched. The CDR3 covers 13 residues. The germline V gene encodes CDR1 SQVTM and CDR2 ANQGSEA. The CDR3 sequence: CSAGTSGRYEQYF. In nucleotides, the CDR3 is TGCAGCGCTGGGACTAGCGGGAGGTACGAGCAGTACTTC.

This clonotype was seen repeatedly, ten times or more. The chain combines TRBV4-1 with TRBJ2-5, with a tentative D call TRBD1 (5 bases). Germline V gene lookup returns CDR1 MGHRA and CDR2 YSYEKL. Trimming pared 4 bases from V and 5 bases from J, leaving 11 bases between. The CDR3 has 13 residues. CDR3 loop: CASSPRARETQYF. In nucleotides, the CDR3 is TGCGCCAGCAGCCCCAGGGCGAGGGAGACCCAGTACTTC.

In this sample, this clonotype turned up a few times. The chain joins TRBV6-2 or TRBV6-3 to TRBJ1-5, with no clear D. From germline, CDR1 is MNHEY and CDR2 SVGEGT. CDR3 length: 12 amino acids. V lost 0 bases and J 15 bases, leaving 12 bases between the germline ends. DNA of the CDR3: TGTGCCAGCAGTTACTCTAGATCGACGCCGCATTTT. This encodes CASSYSRSTPHF.

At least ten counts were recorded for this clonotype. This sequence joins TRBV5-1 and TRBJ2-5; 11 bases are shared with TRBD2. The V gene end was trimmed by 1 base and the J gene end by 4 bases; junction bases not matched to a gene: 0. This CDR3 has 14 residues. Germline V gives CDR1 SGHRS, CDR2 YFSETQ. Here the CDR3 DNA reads TGCGCCAGCAGCTTGACTAGCGGGGGAGAGACCCAGTACTTC. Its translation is CASSLTSGGETQYF.

CDR3 nucleotides: TGTGCCACCTCGTACGGGGTTGATGAGCAGTTCTTC. Its translation is CATSYGVDEQFF. The gene calls are TRBV6-6 and TRBJ2-1; the D gene is possibly TRBD2 (5 bases). Deletions cut 10 bases from V and 8 bases from J, with 15 bases between. This CDR3 has 12 amino acids. The V gene's germline CDR1 is MNHNY and CDR2 SVGAGI (reference sequence).

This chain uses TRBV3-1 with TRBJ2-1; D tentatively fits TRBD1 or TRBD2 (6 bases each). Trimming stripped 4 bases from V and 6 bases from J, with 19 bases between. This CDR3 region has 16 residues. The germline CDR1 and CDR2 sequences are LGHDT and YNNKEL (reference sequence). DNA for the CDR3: TGTGCCAGCAGCCCAAGGAGGGGTGGGGGCTTCAATGAGCAGTTCTTC. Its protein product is CASSPRRGGGFNEQFF.

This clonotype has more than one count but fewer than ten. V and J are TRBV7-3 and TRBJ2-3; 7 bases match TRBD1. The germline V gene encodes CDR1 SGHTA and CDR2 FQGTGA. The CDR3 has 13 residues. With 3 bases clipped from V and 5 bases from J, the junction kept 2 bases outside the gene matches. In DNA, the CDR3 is TGTGCCAGCAGCTTTGACAGGGAAGATACGCAGTATTTT. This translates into CASSFDREDTQYF.

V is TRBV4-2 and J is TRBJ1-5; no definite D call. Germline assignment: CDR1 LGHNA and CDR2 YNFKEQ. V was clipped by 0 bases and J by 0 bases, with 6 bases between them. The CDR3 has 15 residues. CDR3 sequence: CASSQESHSNQPQHF. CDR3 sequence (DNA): TGTGCCAGCAGCCAAGAATCACATAGCAATCAGCCCCAGCATTTT.

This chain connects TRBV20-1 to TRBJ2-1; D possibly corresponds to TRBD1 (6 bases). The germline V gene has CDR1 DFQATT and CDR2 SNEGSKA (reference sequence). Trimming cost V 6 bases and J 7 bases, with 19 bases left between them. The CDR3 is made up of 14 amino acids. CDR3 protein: CSAPVYPGTNEQFF. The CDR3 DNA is TGCAGTGCCCCGGTGTACCCAGGGACAAATGAGCAGTTCTTC.

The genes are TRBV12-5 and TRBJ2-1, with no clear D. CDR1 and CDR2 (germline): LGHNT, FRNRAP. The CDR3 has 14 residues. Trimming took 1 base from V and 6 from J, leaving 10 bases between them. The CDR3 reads CASGLAHIGNEQFF. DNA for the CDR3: TGTGCTAGTGGTTTGGCCCACATTGGCAATGAGCAGTTCTTC.

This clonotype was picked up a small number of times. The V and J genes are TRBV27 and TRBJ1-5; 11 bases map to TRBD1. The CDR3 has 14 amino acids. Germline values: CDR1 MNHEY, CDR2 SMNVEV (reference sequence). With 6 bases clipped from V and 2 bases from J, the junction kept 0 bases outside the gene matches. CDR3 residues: CASRGQGGNQPQHF. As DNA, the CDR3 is TGTGCCAGCAGGGGACAGGGGGGCAATCAGCCCCAGCATTTT.

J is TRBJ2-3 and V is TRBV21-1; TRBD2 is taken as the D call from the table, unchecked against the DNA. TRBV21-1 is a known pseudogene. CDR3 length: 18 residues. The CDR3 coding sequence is TGTGCCAGCAGCCTCCGACTAGCGGGGGGCGCTAGCACAGATACGCAGTATTTT. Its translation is CASSLRLAGGASTDTQYF.

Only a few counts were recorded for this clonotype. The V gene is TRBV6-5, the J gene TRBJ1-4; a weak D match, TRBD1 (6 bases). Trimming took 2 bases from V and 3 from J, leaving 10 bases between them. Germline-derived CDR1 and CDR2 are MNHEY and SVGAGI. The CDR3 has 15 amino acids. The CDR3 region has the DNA TGTGCCAGCAGTTACCAGGGGCGGGCTAATGAAAAACTGTTTTTT. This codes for CASSYQGRANEKLFF.

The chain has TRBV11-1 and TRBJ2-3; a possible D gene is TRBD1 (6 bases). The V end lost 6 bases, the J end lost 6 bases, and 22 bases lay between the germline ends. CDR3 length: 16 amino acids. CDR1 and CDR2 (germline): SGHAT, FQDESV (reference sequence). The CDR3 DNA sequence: TGTGCCAGCAGTTTTCCCGGGACACGGGACCCGGATACGCAGTATTTT. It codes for CASSFPGTRDPDTQYF.

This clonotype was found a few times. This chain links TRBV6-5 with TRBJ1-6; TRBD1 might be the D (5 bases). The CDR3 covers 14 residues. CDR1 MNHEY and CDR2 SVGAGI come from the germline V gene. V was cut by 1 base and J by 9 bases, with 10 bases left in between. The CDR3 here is CASSYWGITSPLHF. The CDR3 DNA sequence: TGTGCCAGCAGTTACTGGGGGATCACTTCACCCCTCCACTTT.

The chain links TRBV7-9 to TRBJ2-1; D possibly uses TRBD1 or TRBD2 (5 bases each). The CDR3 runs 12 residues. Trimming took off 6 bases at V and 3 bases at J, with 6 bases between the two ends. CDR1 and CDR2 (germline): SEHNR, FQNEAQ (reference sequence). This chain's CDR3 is CASSGGYNEQFF. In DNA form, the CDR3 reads TGTGCCAGCAGTGGGGGCTACAATGAGCAGTTCTTC.

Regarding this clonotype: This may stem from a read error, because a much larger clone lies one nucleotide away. CDR3 region: CASSSDSFADTHYF. CDR3 DNA sequence: TGTGCCAGCAGTTCGGACAGCTTTGCAGATACGCATTATTTT. The chain carries TRBV12-3 or TRBV12-4 and TRBJ2-3; possibly TRBD1 for D (6 bases). This CDR3 contains 14 residues.